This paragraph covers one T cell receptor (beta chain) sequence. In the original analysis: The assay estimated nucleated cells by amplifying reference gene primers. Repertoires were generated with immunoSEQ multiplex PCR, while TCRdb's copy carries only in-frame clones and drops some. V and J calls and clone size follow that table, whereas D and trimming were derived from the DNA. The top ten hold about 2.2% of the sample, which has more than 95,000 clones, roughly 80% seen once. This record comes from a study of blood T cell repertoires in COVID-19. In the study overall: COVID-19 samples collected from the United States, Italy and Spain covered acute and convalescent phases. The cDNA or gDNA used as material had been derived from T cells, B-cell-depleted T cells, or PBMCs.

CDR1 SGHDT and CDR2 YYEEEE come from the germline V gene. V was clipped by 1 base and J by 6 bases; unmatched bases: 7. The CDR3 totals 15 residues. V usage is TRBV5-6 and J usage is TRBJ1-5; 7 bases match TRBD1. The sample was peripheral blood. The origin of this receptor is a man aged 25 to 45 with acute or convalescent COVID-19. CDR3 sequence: CASSLSQGVGQPQHF. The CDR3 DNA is TGTGCCAGCAGCTTGTCCCAGGGGGTTGGTCAGCCCCAGCATTTT.